This TCR beta chain appears in the sequencing data of a study of Ad26.COV2.S vaccination and SARS-CoV-2 variants. Study at large: Dosing was one shot or two shots 56 days apart.

On this clone itself: In the same sample, other DNA sequences code for this CDR3.

Noted treatment: over 15 received Ad26.COV2.S at low or high dose, single or two shots; roughly 5 received placebo; per-sample allocation not given. Sampling happened 63 days after the first vaccine or placebo injection. V lost 6 bases and J lost 7, with 18 bases in between. The germline CDR1 and CDR2 sequences are SGHTA and FQGNSA. There are 14 residues in the CDR3. Measured with immunoSEQ multiplex PCR; TCRdb has only the in-frame clones, and not every one. The sample shows 400,000 to 450,000 clones, less than 95% of them seen only once. The clonotype was recovered from a person aged 18-60 years who received the Ad26.COV2.S COVID-19 vaccine or a placebo. V and J are TRBV7-2 and TRBJ1-2, with D perhaps TRBD1 (5 bases). Sequencing was performed on peripheral blood, taken in a trial of Ad26.COV2.S vaccine versus placebo. CDR3 bases: TGTGCCAGCAGGGCCCAGGGATGGGAGGCTGGCTACACCTTC. This encodes CASRAQGWEAGYTF.